This is a list of T cell receptor beta chains from one sample in a study of CD8 T cells in Susac syndrome. TCRdb re-derived calls from the immunoSEQ multiplex PCR reads in MiXCR, one entry per CDR3 protein. Found here are around 190,000 distinct CDR3 sequences, around 95% of them singletons; the top ten hold 0.1%. Sequenced: CD4+ T cells from PBMCs. These receptors were obtained from a human donor in good health. Each CDR3 is given with its conserved first and last residue. The D gene is left open where the match is weak. Size is stated for part of the rows, as once, few or many counts, or as a class when the clone is expanded.

d_call,clone_size,v_call,j_call,cdr3_aa,cdr3_nt
-,few,TRBV5-4,TRBJ2-6,CASSVSGANVLTF,TGTGCCAGCAGCGTCTCTGGGGCCAACGTCCTGACTTTC
TRBD1,-,TRBV25-1,TRBJ1-4,CASGRPGQGLVANEKLFF,TGTGCCAGCGGAAGACCGGGACAGGGGTTGGTGGCTAATGAAAAACTGTTTTTT
-,-,TRBV5-4,TRBJ2-2,CASSGGLGGSNTGELFF,TGTGCCAGCAGCGGGGGCCTGGGGGGTTCGAACACCGGGGAGCTGTTTTTT
-,-,TRBV5-1,TRBJ2-3,CASSLIVGSTDTQYF,TGCGCCAGCAGCTTGATCGTGGGGAGCACAGATACGCAGTATTTT
TRBD1,-,TRBV5-4,TRBJ2-7,CASSRDRGDEQYF,TGTGCCAGCAGCAGGGACAGGGGCGACGAGCAGTACTTC
-,-,TRBV20-1,TRBJ2-5,CSASSEGQTQYF,TGCAGTGCTAGCTCGGAGGGGCAGACCCAGTACTTC
-,-,TRBV20-1,TRBJ1-4,CSASTSGIRGGVF,TGCAGTGCTTCAACATCAGGGATACGGGGAGGGGTTTTT
-,-,TRBV24-1,TRBJ2-7,CATSDSSWHRGQYF,TGTGCCACCAGTGATTCTTCCTGGCACCGCGGGCAGTACTTC
-,-,TRBV20-1,TRBJ2-3,CSASSDREEVDTQYF,TGCAGTGCTAGCAGCGACAGGGAGGAGGTAGATACGCAGTATTTT
TRBD1,-,TRBV20-1,TRBJ1-1,CSASTGRDTEAFF,TGCAGTGCGTCGACAGGGCGGGACACTGAAGCTTTCTTT
-,-,TRBV2,TRBJ1-2,CASSVAGYGYTF,TGTGCCAGCAGTGTCGCGGGTTATGGCTACACCTTC
-,-,TRBV5-6,TRBJ1-5,CASSLQGYSNQPQHF,TGTGCCAGCAGCTTACAGGGTTATAGCAATCAGCCCCAGCATTTT
-,-,TRBV15,TRBJ1-1,CATSVMTVPRAFF,TGTGCCACCAGCGTAATGACAGTACCCAGAGCTTTCTTT
TRBD1,-,TRBV2,TRBJ1-4,CASGGQVATNEKLFF,TGTGCCAGCGGGGGACAGGTTGCAACTAATGAAAAACTGTTTTTT
TRBD1,-,TRBV10-2,TRBJ1-2,CASSERQGANYGYTF,TGCGCCAGCAGTGAGAGACAGGGGGCGAACTATGGCTACACCTTC
-,-,TRBV20-1,TRBJ2-1,CSARLSSYNEQFF,TGCAGTGCTAGACTGAGCTCCTACAATGAGCAGTTCTTC
-,-,TRBV3-1,TRBJ2-7,CASSRRQSLRRYEQYF,TGTGCCAGCAGCCGACGGCAGTCGCTCAGGCGCTACGAGCAGTACTTC
-,-,TRBV5-1,TRBJ2-1,CASSLSPAVNEQFF,TGCGCCAGCAGCTTGTCGCCGGCAGTCAATGAGCAGTTCTTC
TRBD1,-,TRBV15,TRBJ1-1,CATSRVTGATEAFF,TGTGCCACCAGCAGGGTGACAGGGGCCACTGAAGCTTTCTTT
-,once,TRBV24-1,TRBJ2-2,CATSDLGGSGELFF,TGTGCCACCAGTGATCTGGGGGGCTCCGGGGAGCTGTTTTTT
TRBD2,-,TRBV5-1,TRBJ2-1,CASSPGLVGDNEQFF,TGCGCCAGCAGCCCGGGACTAGTAGGGGACAATGAGCAGTTCTTC
-,-,TRBV20-1,TRBJ2-5,CSAGGPGSQYQETQYF,TGCAGTGCTGGGGGCCCGGGCTCCCAATACCAAGAGACCCAGTACTTC
-,-,TRBV5-4,TRBJ1-1,CASSLGFDSTEAFF,TGTGCCAGCAGCTTAGGTTTCGACAGCACTGAAGCTTTCTTT
-,-,TRBV4-1,TRBJ2-4,CASSQDLSIQYF,TGCGCCAGCAGCCAAGACCTTAGCATTCAGTACTTC
-,-,TRBV20-1,TRBJ1-5,CSARDRVQVNQPQHF,TGCAGTGCTAGAGATCGGGTACAGGTCAATCAGCCCCAGCATTTT
-,once,TRBV12-3/TRBV12-4,TRBJ1-1,CASSPFLGTTEAFF,TGTGCCAGCAGCCCCTTCCTGGGGACCACTGAAGCTTTCTTT
-,once,TRBV3-1,TRBJ1-5,CASTPHSGQPQHF,TGTGCCAGCACCCCACACTCGGGCCAGCCCCAGCATTTT
-,-,TRBV20-1,TRBJ1-2,CSARDGGSRFGYTF,TGCAGTGCTAGAGATGGAGGGTCCCGCTTTGGCTACACCTTC
TRBD2,-,TRBV3-1,TRBJ2-1,CASSLGLAGAEQFF,TGTGCCAGCAGCCTCGGACTAGCGGGAGCTGAGCAGTTCTTC
TRBD2,-,TRBV15,TRBJ2-1,CATSRVGLAGGGEQFF,TGTGCCACCAGCAGAGTAGGGCTAGCGGGGGGAGGAGAGCAGTTCTTC
-,-,TRBV2,TRBJ2-2,CASSAGVPQTGELFF,TGTGCCAGCAGTGCAGGGGTACCGCAAACCGGGGAGCTGTTTTTT
-,-,TRBV25-1,TRBJ2-1,CASSPRLANNEQFF,TGTGCCAGCAGCCCCCGGCTAGCGAACAATGAGCAGTTCTTC
TRBD1,-,TRBV6-5,TRBJ2-1,CASTSLGTDNNEQFF,TGTGCCAGCACCTCCCTTGGGACAGACAACAATGAGCAGTTCTTC
-,-,TRBV10-2,TRBJ2-3,CASSGRDTQYF,TGCGCCAGCAGTGGAAGAGATACGCAGTATTTT
TRBD1,-,TRBV5-1,TRBJ1-1,CASSSDRDTEAFF,TGCGCCAGCAGCTCTGACAGGGACACTGAAGCTTTCTTT
TRBD2,-,TRBV29-1,TRBJ2-5,CSPIFGGARETQYF,TGCAGCCCGATTTTCGGGGGGGCCCGGGAGACCCAGTACTTC
TRBD1,-,TRBV24-1,TRBJ2-1,CATSEPGQGNYEQFF,TGTGCCACCAGTGAACCGGGACAGGGAAATTATGAGCAGTTCTTC
TRBD1,-,TRBV4-1,TRBJ1-1,CASSPTGKSPLEDTEAFF,TGCGCCAGCAGCCCGACAGGGAAAAGCCCGCTTGAGGACACTGAAGCTTTCTTT